This T cell receptor (beta chain) is drawn from a study of glioma-infiltrating T cells. This clonotype was recorded many times. Its antigen is currently unknown. Using RNA template, CDR3s of TCR alpha and beta were amplified with iRepertoire arm-PCR. TCRdb called the multiplex PCR reads again in MiXCR, with one record for every CDR3 protein. The profile shows under 150,000 distinct CDR3 sequences, about 25% of them singletons. Overall study results and limits: Only very few CDR3 sequences appeared in both tissue and blood. Gliomas, especially low-grade, showed above-expected tissue-blood divergence; non-neoplastic patients showed below.

From germline, CDR1 is MNHEY and CDR2 SMNVEV (reference sequence). The CDR3 extends over 13 amino acids. Trimming cost V 6 bases and J 4 bases; bases outside gene matches: 5. The J gene is TRBJ1-1, the V gene TRBV27; 7 bases agree with TRBD1. This TCR came from a human donor with low-grade glioma or glioblastoma, undergoing nonglioma brain surgery, or in good health (not recorded which). Sequencing was performed on glioma tissue, nonneoplastic brain tissue, or PBMCs (not recorded which). DNA for the CDR3: TGTGCCAGCAGAAGACAGGGACCCACTGAAGCTTTCTTT. Its protein product is CASRRQGPTEAFF.